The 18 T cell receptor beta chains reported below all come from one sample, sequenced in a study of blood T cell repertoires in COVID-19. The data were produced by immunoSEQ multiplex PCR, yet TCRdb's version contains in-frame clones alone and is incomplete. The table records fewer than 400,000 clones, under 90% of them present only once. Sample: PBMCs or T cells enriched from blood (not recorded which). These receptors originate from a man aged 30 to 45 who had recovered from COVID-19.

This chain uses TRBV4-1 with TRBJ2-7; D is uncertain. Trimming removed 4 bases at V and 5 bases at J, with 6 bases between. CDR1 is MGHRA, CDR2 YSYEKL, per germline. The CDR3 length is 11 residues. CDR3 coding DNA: TGCGCCAGCAGCCGCGGCAACGAGCAGTACTTC. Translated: CASSRGNEQYF.

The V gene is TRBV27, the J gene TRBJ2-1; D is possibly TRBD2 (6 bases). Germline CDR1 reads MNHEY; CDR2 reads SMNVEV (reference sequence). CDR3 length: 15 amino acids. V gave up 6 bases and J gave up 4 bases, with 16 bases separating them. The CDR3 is CASRLGAGPYNEQFF. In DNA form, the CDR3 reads TGTGCCAGCAGGCTAGGCGCGGGACCTTACAATGAGCAGTTCTTC.

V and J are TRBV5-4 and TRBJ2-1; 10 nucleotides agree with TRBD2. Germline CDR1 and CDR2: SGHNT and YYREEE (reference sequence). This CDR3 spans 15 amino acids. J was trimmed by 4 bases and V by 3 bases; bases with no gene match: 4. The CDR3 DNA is TGTGCCAGCAGCTCCGAGCGGGAGGGGTACAATGAGCAGTTCTTC. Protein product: CASSSEREGYNEQFF.

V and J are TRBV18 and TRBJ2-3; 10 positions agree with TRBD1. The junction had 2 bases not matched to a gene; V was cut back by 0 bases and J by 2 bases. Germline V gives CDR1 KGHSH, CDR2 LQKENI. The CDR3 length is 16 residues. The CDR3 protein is CASSPPRQGATDTQYF. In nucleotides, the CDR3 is TGTGCCAGCTCACCACCGAGACAGGGGGCCACAGATACGCAGTATTTT.

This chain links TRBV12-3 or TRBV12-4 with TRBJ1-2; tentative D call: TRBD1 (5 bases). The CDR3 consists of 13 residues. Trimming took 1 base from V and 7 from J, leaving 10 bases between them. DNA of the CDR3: TGTGCCAGCAGTTTAGTGACCGGGGGTGGCTACACCTTC. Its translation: CASSLVTGGGYTF.

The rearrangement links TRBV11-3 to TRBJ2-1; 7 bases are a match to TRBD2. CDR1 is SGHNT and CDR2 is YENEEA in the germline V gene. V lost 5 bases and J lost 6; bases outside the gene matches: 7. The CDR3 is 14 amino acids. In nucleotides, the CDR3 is TGTGCCAGCAGCACTACCGGGACTACCAATGAGCAGTTCTTC. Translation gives CASSTTGTTNEQFF.

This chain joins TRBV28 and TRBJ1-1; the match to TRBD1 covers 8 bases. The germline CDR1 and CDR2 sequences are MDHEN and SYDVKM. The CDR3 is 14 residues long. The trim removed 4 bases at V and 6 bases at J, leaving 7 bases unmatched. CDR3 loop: CASSSSYRGAEAFF. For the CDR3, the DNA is TGTGCCAGCAGTTCCTCTTACAGGGGGGCTGAAGCTTTCTTT.

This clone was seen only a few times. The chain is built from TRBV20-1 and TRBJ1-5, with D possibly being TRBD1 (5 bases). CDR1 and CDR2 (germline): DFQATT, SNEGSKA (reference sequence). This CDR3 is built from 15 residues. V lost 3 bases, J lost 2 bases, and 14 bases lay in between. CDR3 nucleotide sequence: TGCAGTGCTAGTTTAGGGACGGGGGGCAATCAGCCCCAGCATTTT. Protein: CSASLGTGGNQPQHF.

The CDR3 sequence is CASSFQTGLRAKFGYNEQFF. The CDR3 DNA follows: TGTGCCAGCAGTTTCCAGACAGGGTTGAGAGCTAAGTTTGGGTACAATGAGCAGTTCTTC. This sequence joins TRBV27 and TRBJ2-1, with 7 positions matching TRBD1. Germline CDR1 is MNHEY and CDR2 is SMNVEV (reference sequence). CDR3 length: 20 residues. The J segment lost 4 bases and the V segment lost 3 bases, leaving 21 bases of the junction unmatched.

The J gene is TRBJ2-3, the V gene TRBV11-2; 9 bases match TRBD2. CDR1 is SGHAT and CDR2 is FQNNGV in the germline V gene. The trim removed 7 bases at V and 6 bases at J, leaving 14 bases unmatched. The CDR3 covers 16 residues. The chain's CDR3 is CASTPGAGGLFDTQYF. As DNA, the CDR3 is TGTGCCAGCACCCCAGGAGCGGGAGGCCTATTTGATACGCAGTATTTT.

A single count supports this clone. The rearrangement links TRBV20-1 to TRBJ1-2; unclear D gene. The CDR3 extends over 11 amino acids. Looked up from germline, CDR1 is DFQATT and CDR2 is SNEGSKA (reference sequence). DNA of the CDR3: TGCAGCCGGGAAGGGAACTATGGCTACACCTTC. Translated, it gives CSREGNYGYTF.

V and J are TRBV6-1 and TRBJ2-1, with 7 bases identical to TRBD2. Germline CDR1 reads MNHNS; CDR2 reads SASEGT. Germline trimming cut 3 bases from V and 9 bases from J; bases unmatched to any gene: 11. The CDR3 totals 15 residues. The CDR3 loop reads CASSDVGAGPTEQFF. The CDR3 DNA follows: TGTGCCAGCAGTGATGTCGGAGCGGGGCCCACTGAGCAGTTCTTC.

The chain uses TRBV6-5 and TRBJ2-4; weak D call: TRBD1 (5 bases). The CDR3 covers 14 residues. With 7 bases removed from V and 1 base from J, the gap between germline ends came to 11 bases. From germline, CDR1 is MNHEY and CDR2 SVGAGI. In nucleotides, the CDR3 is TGTGCCAGCACCGTCCCAGGGGCCAAAAACATTCAGTACTTC. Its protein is CASTVPGAKNIQYF.

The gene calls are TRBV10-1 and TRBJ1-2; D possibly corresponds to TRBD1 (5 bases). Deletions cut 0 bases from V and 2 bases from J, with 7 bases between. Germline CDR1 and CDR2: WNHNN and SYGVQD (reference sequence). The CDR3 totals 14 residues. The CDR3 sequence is CASSESSGNYGYTF. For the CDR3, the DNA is TGCGCCAGCAGTGAGTCTTCAGGGAACTATGGCTACACCTTC.

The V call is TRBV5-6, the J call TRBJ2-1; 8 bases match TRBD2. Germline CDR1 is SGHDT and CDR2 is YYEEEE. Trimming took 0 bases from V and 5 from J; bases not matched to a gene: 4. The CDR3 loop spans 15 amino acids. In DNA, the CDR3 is TGTGCCAGCAGCTTGGCGGGAGGGGGGAACAATGAGCAGTTCTTC. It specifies CASSLAGGGNNEQFF.

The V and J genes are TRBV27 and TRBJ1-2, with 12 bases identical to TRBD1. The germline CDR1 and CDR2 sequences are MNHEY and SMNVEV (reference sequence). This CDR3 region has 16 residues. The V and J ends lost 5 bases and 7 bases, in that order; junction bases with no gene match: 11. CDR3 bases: TGTGCCAGCAGTGCAAACCTGGGACAGGGGGCCTTTGGCTACACCTTC. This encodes CASSANLGQGAFGYTF.

The CDR3 nucleotides read TGTGCCAGCAGTTTTCCGCACCGGTCCGGGGCTTTCTTT. Protein: CASSFPHRSGAFF. J is TRBJ1-1 and V is TRBV28; D unresolved. V lost 3 bases to trimming and J lost 11 bases, with 16 bases between them. Germline CDR1 is MDHEN and CDR2 is SYDVKM. This CDR3 is built from 13 residues. The full variable domain, in which reference TRBV28 and TRBJ1-1 provide the parts outside the CDR3, is DVKVTQSSRYLVKRTGEKVFLECVQDMDHENMFWYRQDPGLGLRLIYFSYDVKMKEKGDIPEGYSVSREKKERFSLILESASTNQTSMYLCASSFPHRSGAFFGQGTRLTVV.

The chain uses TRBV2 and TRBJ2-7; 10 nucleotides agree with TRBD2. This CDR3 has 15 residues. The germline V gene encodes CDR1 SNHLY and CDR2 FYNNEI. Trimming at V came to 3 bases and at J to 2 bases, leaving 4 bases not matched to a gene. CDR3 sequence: CASSDKLAGAYEQYF. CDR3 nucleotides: TGTGCCAGCAGTGACAAGCTAGCGGGGGCCTACGAGCAGTACTTC.